Below are 15 T cell receptor beta chains sequenced from a single sample in a study of shared clonotypes between healthy human individuals (dated by TCRdb to the early 2020s). The library was obtained by the immunoSEQ multiplex PCR assay. The source is immuneACCESS, and TCRdb retained only in-frame sequences with V and J called. Part of the clones is not carried over; for the studies checked, unresolved V genes explain less than half of this, and the remainder is unexplained. The sample includes 2.5 million or so clones, with approximately 90% observed a single time. The ten largest clones add up to over 0.12% of the sample. Sequenced: naive CD4+ T cells sorted from blood. Sample cell subset or site, as interpreted from the label and publication: CD45RA+ positively selected. The receptor source for this set is a man between 18 and 29 years old in good health.

The rearrangement uses TRBV6-1 and TRBJ1-2, with D uncertain. The CDR3 totals 13 residues. From germline, CDR1 is MNHNS and CDR2 SASEGT. V shed 4 bases and J shed 8 bases, with 14 bases lying between them. The CDR3 coding sequence is TGTGCCAGCAGTGGGCAGGTCCCCTCCGGCTACACCTTC. Protein product: CASSGQVPSGYTF.

The chain employs TRBV6-1 and TRBJ1-1, with D unclear. The CDR3 is made up of 16 amino acids. Germline lookup yields CDR1 MNHNS and CDR2 SASEGT. V gave up 1 base and J gave up 0 bases, with 12 bases separating them. The CDR3 coding sequence is TGTGCCAGCAGTGAAGTAATCCCAACCATGAACACTGAAGCTTTCTTT. Its protein is CASSEVIPTMNTEAFF.

This clone was counted a single time. The gene calls are TRBV5-8 and TRBJ2-5, with D unclear. V was clipped by 2 bases and J by 5 bases, with 10 bases between them. Looked up from germline, CDR1 is SGHTS and CDR2 is YDEGEE. The CDR3 is 13 residues long. CDR3 sequence (DNA): TGTGCCAGCAGCTTCTCCCTCGGGGAGACCCAGTACTTC. It yields the protein CASSFSLGETQYF.

The chain links TRBV18 to TRBJ1-4; D is undetermined. The ends were cut back, 4 bases at V and 0 bases at J, with 6 bases in the middle. Germline CDR1 and CDR2: KGHSH and LQKENI. The CDR3 is made up of 14 amino acids. This CDR3 is CASSRQATNEKLFF. The CDR3 nucleotides are TGTGCCAGCTCACGGCAGGCAACTAATGAAAAACTGTTTTTT.

The J gene is TRBJ2-7, the V gene TRBV5-6, with D unclear. V lost 1 base and J lost 7, with 12 bases in between. The CDR3 extends over 13 amino acids. The germline CDR1 and CDR2 sequences are SGHDT and YYEEEE. The CDR3: CASSLWQVKEQYF. The DNA of the CDR3 is TGTGCCAGCAGCTTGTGGCAGGTAAAAGAGCAGTACTTC.

With regard to this clone: Other nucleotide sequences from this sample produce the same CDR3. V and J are TRBV6-6 and TRBJ1-2; D unclear. This CDR3 is built from 11 residues. The V and J ends lost 5 bases and 8 bases respectively, with 9 bases between them. CDR1 is MNHNY and CDR2 is SVGAGI in the germline V gene (reference sequence). Here the CDR3 reads CASSRDGGYTF. CDR3 coding DNA: TGTGCCAGCAGTAGAGACGGAGGCTACACCTTC.

The CDR3 DNA is TGTGCCAGCAGTTACAAGACTAGCGGGGTTTACAATGAGCAGTTCTTC. Its protein product is CASSYKTSGVYNEQFF. The chain recombines TRBV6-5 with TRBJ2-1; 11 bases match TRBD2. This CDR3 has 16 amino acids. The ends lost 2 bases at V and 4 bases at J; junction bases unmatched: 4. Per germline, CDR1 MNHEY and CDR2 SVGAGI.

The V and J genes are TRBV29-1 and TRBJ2-2; TRBD2 matches at 7 bases. This CDR3 region has 14 residues. CDR1 is SQVTM and CDR2 is ANQGSEA in the germline V gene. V gave up 6 bases and J gave up 1 base; unmatched junction bases: 5. CDR3 bases: TGCAGCGTCCAGACTAGCTTGAACACCGGGGAGCTGTTTTTT. Translated, it gives CSVQTSLNTGELFF.

The chain links TRBV28 to TRBJ1-2; D perhaps matches TRBD1 (6 bases). The CDR3 contains 13 residues. Germline CDR1 is MDHEN and CDR2 is SYDVKM. V was trimmed by 5 bases and J by 4 bases, leaving 11 bases between them. Here the CDR3 DNA reads TGTGCCAGCAGTCAGGACAGCCGCTATGGCTACACCTTC. This gives the protein CASSQDSRYGYTF.

Remarks on this clone: Other DNA sequences within the sample encode an identical CDR3. This chain connects TRBV5-4 to TRBJ2-1, with D perhaps TRBD2 (6 bases). This CDR3 region has 15 residues. Trimming took off 4 bases at V and 0 bases at J, with 11 bases between the two ends. Germline CDR1 reads SGHNT; CDR2 reads YYREEE (reference sequence). The CDR3 loop reads CASSDGGSSYNEQFF. The CDR3 nucleotides read TGTGCCAGCAGCGATGGGGGGAGCTCCTACAATGAGCAGTTCTTC.

This clone has more than one count but fewer than ten. This sample also contains other DNA sequences that code for the same CDR3. The rearrangement links TRBV29-1 to TRBJ1-1; weak D call: TRBD1 (6 bases). The V end was cut by 4 bases, the J end by 5 bases, with 8 bases between. Germline V gene sequence: CDR1 SQVTM, CDR2 ANQGSEA. The CDR3 sequence is 11 residues long. CDR3 bases: TGCAGCGTTGTAAGGGGGACTGAAGCTTTCTTT. Translating gives CSVVRGTEAFF.

V usage is TRBV27 and J usage is TRBJ1-1, with a weak D call TRBD1 (5 bases). This CDR3 spans 14 amino acids. V was trimmed by 3 bases and J by 1 base, leaving 9 bases between them. CDR1 MNHEY and CDR2 SMNVEV come from the germline V gene (reference sequence). CDR3 sequence reads: CASSLGGSNTEAFF. CDR3 bases: TGTGCCAGCAGTTTGGGGGGATCGAACACTGAAGCTTTCTTT.

The CDR3 loop is CASSAGQPGWDTQYF. Here the CDR3 DNA reads TGTGCCAGCAGTGCGGGACAGCCAGGGTGGGATACGCAGTATTTT. The V gene is TRBV2, the J gene TRBJ2-3; 7 bases are shared with TRBD1. Trimming cost V 4 bases and J 6 bases; bases outside gene matches: 10. CDR1 is SNHLY and CDR2 is FYNNEI in the germline V gene. CDR3 length: 15 residues.

Note on this clone: The same CDR3 can be traced to other DNA sequences in this sample. The V call is TRBV20-1, the J call TRBJ2-3, with TRBD2 as a possible D gene (6 bases). The CDR3 loop spans 10 amino acids. From germline, CDR1 is DFQATT and CDR2 SNEGSKA (reference sequence). CDR3 amino acids: CSAGTDTQYF. The CDR3 coding sequence is TGCAGCGCGGGGACAGATACGCAGTATTTT.

This clone is a singleton in its sample. The chain uses TRBV23-1 and TRBJ1-4; 7 positions match TRBD1. TRBV23-1 is treated as an ORF (open reading frame) with a function not yet certain. The CDR3 contains 14 residues. V trimming: 8 bases; J trimming: 5 bases; junction bases outside the gene matches: 8. CDR3 in amino acids: CASGRGTENEKLFF. The DNA of the CDR3 is TGCGCCAGCGGGAGAGGGACAGAGAATGAAAAACTGTTTTTT.